Reported below is one T cell receptor (beta chain). There is no known antigen for this receptor. No base qualities exist here, and no much larger clone lies one base off it. TCR beta CDR3 regions were amplified from genomic DNA with the immunoSEQ assay, a bias-controlled multiplex PCR using V- and J-specific primers. A second PCR step added a proprietary barcode and Illumina adapter sequences to the CDR3 amplicons. An Illumina MiSeq instrument was used for sequencing of the CDR3 libraries. In the paper's pipeline: Export and quality control were handled in immunoSEQ Analyzer 3.0, while downstream analyses relied on R Bioconductor and Immunarch. Repertoire metrics were calculated using only productive rearrangements within the normalized downsampled data set. Pathologically expanded clonotypes were defined as those larger than 5 templates in the normalized cohort. Repertoire diversity was measured with the Inverse Simpson Index. The non-normalized data set was used for CMV-specificity analyses so that all clonotypes could be captured. TCRdb retrieved this table from immuneACCESS and kept in-frame rearrangements only. Not all clones are present; in checked studies, unresolved V genes account for under half, and no reason is known for the remainder. The DNA was the basis for D and trimming; V, J and clone size are from that table. Within this sample are about 16,000 clones, with 70% to 75% of them counted one time only. In total, the top ten clones hold almost 9.5% of the sample.

These data are taken from a study of T cell clonotyping in hematopoietic cell transplantation (TCRdb year 2021). General notes on the study: A total of 120 to 150 blood samples were gathered in the study from roughly 40 consecutive transplant recipients along with their related donors. Recruitment of patients ran from late 2015 to early 2017, and follow-up continued until late 2020 or until death. Broader findings and caveats from the paper: Inverse Simpson Index values from donors and from recipients before transplant predicted broader TCR repertoire diversity after transplant. Only a small fraction of recipient repertoires overlapped donor repertoires, with over 97% appearing de novo at the given depth. The sample size was limited, and because cells were not sorted, the contributions of CD4 and CD8 repertoires could not be separated. After transplant, TCR diversity in recipients dropped, and pathologically expanded clonotypes increased progressively from day 30 to day 180.

The CDR3 goes from the cysteine to the phenylalanine over 15 residues. The sequence is cut down to CDR3 DNA, 45 bases in frame from base 1. The germline V gene supplies CDR1 SGHTA and CDR2 FQGNSA. Trimming leaves V shorter by 5 bases and J shorter by 4 bases, with the junction holding 6 bases beyond the gene matches. Blood samples for TCR beta sequencing were given by related transplant donors. Nuclei Lysis Solution was used to extract genomic DNA from fresh or cryopreserved unfractionated peripheral blood mononuclear cells. The chain is encoded by TRBV7-2 joined to TRBJ2-7; the junction holds 12 bases that match TRBD1. The TCR sequence derives from a woman in her sixties or seventies in good health. Some clones in this sample may be carry-over from other donors' samples. Sequenced sample: peripheral blood mononuclear cells. The DNA reads TGTGCCAGCAGCACAGGGACAGGGGGCTCATACGAGCAGTACTTC. It translates to CASSTGTGGSYEQYF.